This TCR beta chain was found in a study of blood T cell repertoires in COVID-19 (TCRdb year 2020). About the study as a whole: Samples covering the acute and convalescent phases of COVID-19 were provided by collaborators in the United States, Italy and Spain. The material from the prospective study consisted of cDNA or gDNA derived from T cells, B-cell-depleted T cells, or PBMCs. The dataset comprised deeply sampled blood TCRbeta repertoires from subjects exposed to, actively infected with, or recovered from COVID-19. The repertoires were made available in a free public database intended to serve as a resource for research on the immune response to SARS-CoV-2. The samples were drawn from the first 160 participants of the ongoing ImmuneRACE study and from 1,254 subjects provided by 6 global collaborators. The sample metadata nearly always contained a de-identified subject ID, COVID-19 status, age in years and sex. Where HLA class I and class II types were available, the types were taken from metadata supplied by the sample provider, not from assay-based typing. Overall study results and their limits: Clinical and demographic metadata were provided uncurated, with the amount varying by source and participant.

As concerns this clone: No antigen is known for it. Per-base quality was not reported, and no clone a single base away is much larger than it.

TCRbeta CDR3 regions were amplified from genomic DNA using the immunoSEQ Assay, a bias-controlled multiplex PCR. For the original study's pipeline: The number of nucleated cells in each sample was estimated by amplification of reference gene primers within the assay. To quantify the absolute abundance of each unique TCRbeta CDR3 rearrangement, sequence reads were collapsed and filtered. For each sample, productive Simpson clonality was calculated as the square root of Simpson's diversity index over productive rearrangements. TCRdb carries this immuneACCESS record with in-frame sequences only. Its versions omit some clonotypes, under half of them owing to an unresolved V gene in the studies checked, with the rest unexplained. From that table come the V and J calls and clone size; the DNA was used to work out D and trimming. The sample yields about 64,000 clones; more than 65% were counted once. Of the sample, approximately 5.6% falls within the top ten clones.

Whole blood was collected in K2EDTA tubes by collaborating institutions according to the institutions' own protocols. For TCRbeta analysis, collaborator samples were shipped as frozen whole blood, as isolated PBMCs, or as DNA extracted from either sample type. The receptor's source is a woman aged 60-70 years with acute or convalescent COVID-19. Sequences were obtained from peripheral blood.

The CDR3 region: CASTKQGHYGYTF. In nucleotides, the sequence is TGTGCCAGCACCAAACAGGGGCACTATGGCTACACCTTC. The chain uses TRBV2 and TRBJ1-2; 7 bases in between match TRBD1. As encoded in the germline V gene, CDR1 is SNHLY while CDR2 is FYNNEI. Germline trimming amounts to 7 bases on V and 3 bases on J, with 5 as the count of junction bases outside the gene matches. There are 13 amino acids in the CDR3, from cysteine to phenylalanine inclusive. CDR3 DNA is the only sequence kept; it has 39 bases, read in frame from the first base.